Presented here are 18 T cell receptor beta chains from one specimen sequenced in a study of T-cell memory formation after mild COVID-19. MiXCR, run by TCRdb on the 5' RACE reads, gives a single entry per CDR3 protein. Here the sample spans more than 350,000 distinct CDR3 sequences, around a sixth being singletons. The sequenced material came from PBMCs or a T cell subset sorted from them (not recorded which). These receptors all stem from a young man who had mild COVID-19 (a few samples of this study predate the infection). Cell type and time point are not known.

In its sample, this clonotype was seen a few times. This chain joins TRBV7-3 and TRBJ2-7; maybe TRBD2 (6 bases). The CDR3 length is 15 residues. V was shortened by 3 bases and J by 0 bases, with 12 bases between the two germline ends. The germline V gene encodes CDR1 SGHTA and CDR2 FQGTGA. CDR3 nucleotides: TGTGCCAGCAGCTTGGGGCAGGGACTCTCCTACGAGCAGTACTTC. Translated, it gives CASSLGQGLSYEQYF.

The chain employs TRBV3-1 and TRBJ2-7; D call uncertain. Deletions cut 2 bases from V and 4 bases from J, with 9 bases between. This CDR3 spans 13 amino acids. Germline V lookup: CDR1 LGHDT, CDR2 YNNKEL (reference sequence). The CDR3 DNA is TGTGCCAGCAGCCAATCGGCCGCTTACGAGCAGTACTTC. It codes for CASSQSAAYEQYF.

This rearrangement joins TRBV5-1 to TRBJ2-1; D might be TRBD2 (6 bases). With 4 bases removed from V and 6 bases from J, the gap between germline ends came to 11 bases. Looked up from germline, CDR1 is SGHRS and CDR2 is YFSETQ. This CDR3 has 13 amino acids. This chain's CDR3 is CASSPDGGNEQFF. The CDR3 coding sequence is TGCGCCAGCAGCCCCGACGGGGGCAATGAGCAGTTCTTC. The complete variable domain, with remaining parts taken from reference TRBV5-1 and TRBJ2-1, reads KAGVTQTPRYLIKTRGQQVTLSCSPISGHRSVSWYQQTPGQGLQFLFEYFSETQRNKGNFPGRFSGRQFSNSRSEMNVSTLELGDSALYLCASSPDGGNEQFFGPGTRLTVL.

The V call is TRBV20-1, the J call TRBJ1-4; no definite D call. The CDR3 extends over 14 amino acids. The germline V and J ends were trimmed by 6 bases and 4 bases, with 15 bases remaining between them. Germline V CDR1 and CDR2: DFQATT, SNEGSKA (reference sequence). The CDR3 region is CSAIRCGLNEKLFF. The DNA for the CDR3 is TGCAGTGCGATTCGTTGCGGGCTTAATGAAAAACTGTTTTTT.

In its sample, this clonotype was seen many times. This sequence joins TRBV7-2 and TRBJ2-3; either TRBD1 or TRBD2 may fit D (6 bases each). V lost 1 base, J lost 6 bases, and 17 bases lay in between. Per the germline V gene, CDR1 is SGHTA and CDR2 is FQGNSA. The CDR3 sequence is 16 residues long. The CDR3 region is CASSLVRALGGDTQYF. CDR3 nucleotide sequence: TGTGCCAGCAGCTTAGTAAGGGCGCTAGGGGGGGATACGCAGTATTTT.

This clonotype was seen more than once but under ten times. The chain carries TRBV6-6 and TRBJ1-2; D is ambiguous. The germline CDR1 and CDR2 sequences are MNHNY and SVGAGI (reference sequence). There are 14 residues in the CDR3. V dropped 10 bases and J dropped 4 bases, with 19 bases sitting between them. The CDR3 DNA reads TGTGCCACCTCCGATCAAGGTGGCCCCTATGGCTACACCTTC. Amino acids: CATSDQGGPYGYTF.

The sample holds a few counts of this clonotype. V and J are TRBV11-2 and TRBJ2-3; D might be TRBD2 (6 bases). CDR1 and CDR2 (germline): SGHAT, FQNNGV. The V and J ends lost 0 bases and 4 bases respectively, with 11 bases between them. This CDR3 region has 15 residues. This CDR3 reads CASSLDPGSPDTQYF. The CDR3 DNA reads TGTGCCAGCAGCTTAGACCCCGGGAGTCCAGATACGCAGTATTTT.

In its sample, this clonotype was seen many times. The chain uses TRBV6-1 and TRBJ2-1, with 9 bases matching TRBD2. Looked up from germline, CDR1 is MNHNS and CDR2 is SASEGT. CDR3 length equals 15 residues. V lost 6 bases and J lost 5; bases outside the gene matches: 8. This chain's CDR3 is CASRTLRLADNEQFF. The CDR3, as DNA: TGTGCCAGCAGGACCCTTAGACTAGCGGACAATGAGCAGTTCTTC.

J is TRBJ1-2 and V is TRBV5-6; TRBD1 might be the D (6 bases). This CDR3 has 15 residues. Germline V lookup: CDR1 SGHDT, CDR2 YYEEEE. Between the trimmed V and J ends, which lost 0 bases and 3 bases, there was a span of 12 bases. The CDR3: CASSLANTGYYGYTF. The CDR3 region has the DNA TGTGCCAGCAGCTTGGCCAACACAGGGTACTATGGCTACACCTTC. The whole variable domain, filled in from reference TRBV5-6 and TRBJ1-2, reads DAGVTQSPTHLIKTRGQQVTLRCSPKSGHDTVSWYQQALGQGPQFIFQYYEEEERQRGNFPDRFSGHQFPNYSSELNVNALLLGDSALYLCASSLANTGYYGYTFGSGTRLTVV.

This clonotype was counted only a few times. The V call is TRBV5-6, the J call TRBJ1-2; the match to TRBD1 covers 8 bases. J was trimmed by 7 bases and V by 1 base; bases with no gene match: 6. The CDR3 length is 14 residues. Germline loops: CDR1 SGHDT, CDR2 YYEEEE. The CDR3 loop is CASSLPGGAGGYTF. CDR3 in DNA: TGTGCCAGCAGCTTGCCAGGGGGCGCCGGTGGCTACACCTTC.

The chain employs TRBV4-1 and TRBJ2-1, with D unresolved. The CDR3 length is 13 residues. Germline loops: CDR1 MGHRA, CDR2 YSYEKL. V was trimmed by 1 base and J by 10 bases, leaving 11 bases between them. CDR3 DNA: TGCGCCAGCAGCCAAGGGCGGCAGGACGAGCAGTTCTTC. Its translation: CASSQGRQDEQFF.

This clonotype was seen many times. The rearrangement uses TRBV4-1 and TRBJ1-1; D not certain. V dropped 1 base and J dropped 4 bases, with 13 bases sitting between them. The germline CDR1 and CDR2 sequences are MGHRA and YSYEKL. CDR3 size: 15 residues. The CDR3 nucleotides read TGCGCCAGCAGCCAAGGACCACCAGGAGGCACTGAAGCTTTCTTT. As protein: CASSQGPPGGTEAFF.

This clonotype was detected a few times. The V gene is TRBV7-2, the J gene TRBJ2-5, with 7 positions matching TRBD1. The junction had 8 bases not matched to a gene; V was cut back by 5 bases and J by 2 bases. The CDR3 spans 15 residues. The germline V gene has CDR1 SGHTA and CDR2 FQGNSA. Here the CDR3 DNA reads TGTGCCAGCAGCCCCAGGACAGGTTGGCAAGAGACCCAGTACTTC. Its protein is CASSPRTGWQETQYF.

The rearrangement links TRBV5-6 to TRBJ2-1, with TRBD1 matching 11 bases. The CDR3 has 15 residues. Germline V gives CDR1 SGHDT, CDR2 YYEEEE. J gave up 4 bases and V 4 bases, and 4 bases lay outside the gene matches. CDR3 sequence: CASSLGQGEYNEQFF. The CDR3 DNA reads as TGTGCCAGCAGCCTGGGACAGGGGGAATACAATGAGCAGTTCTTC.

This clonotype was found a few times. V gene TRBV7-2 combines with J gene TRBJ2-5; D is perhaps TRBD1 (5 bases). V was trimmed by 2 bases and J by 3 bases, leaving 10 bases between them. This CDR3 contains 14 residues. Germline V gene lookup returns CDR1 SGHTA and CDR2 FQGNSA. DNA for the CDR3: TGTGCCAGCAGCTTAATGGGCAGGGAAGAGACCCAGTACTTC. Amino acids: CASSLMGREETQYF.

The table lists this clonotype with a few counts. The chain combines TRBV4-3 with TRBJ2-1; TRBD2 agrees at 9 bases. The CDR3 has 16 residues. Germline CDR1 LGHNA, CDR2 YSLEER. V shed 1 base, J shed 7 bases, and the junction held 8 bases outside the gene matches. The CDR3 coding sequence is TGCGCCAGCAGCCAAGCGGGGGGACTAGCTTTGAATGAGCAGTTCTTC. Encoded protein: CASSQAGGLALNEQFF.

V gene TRBV10-3 combines with J gene TRBJ2-7, with D perhaps given as TRBD1 or TRBD2 (5 bases each). The CDR3 totals 11 residues. V lost 10 bases and J 3 bases, leaving 10 bases between the germline ends. Per germline, CDR1 ENHRY and CDR2 SYGVKD. CDR3 sequence reads: CATGQYYEQYV. The CDR3, as DNA: TGTGCCACGGGGCAATACTACGAGCAGTACGTC.

This clonotype came up a few times. The chain employs TRBV30 and TRBJ2-3; D gene uncertain. This CDR3 is 12 amino acids long. Germline loops: CDR1 GTSNPN, CDR2 SVGIG (reference sequence). V lost 4 bases to trimming and J lost 2 bases, with 7 bases between them. This CDR3 reads CAWNRPTDTQYF. CDR3 nucleotides: TGTGCCTGGAACCGACCCACAGATACGCAGTATTTT.